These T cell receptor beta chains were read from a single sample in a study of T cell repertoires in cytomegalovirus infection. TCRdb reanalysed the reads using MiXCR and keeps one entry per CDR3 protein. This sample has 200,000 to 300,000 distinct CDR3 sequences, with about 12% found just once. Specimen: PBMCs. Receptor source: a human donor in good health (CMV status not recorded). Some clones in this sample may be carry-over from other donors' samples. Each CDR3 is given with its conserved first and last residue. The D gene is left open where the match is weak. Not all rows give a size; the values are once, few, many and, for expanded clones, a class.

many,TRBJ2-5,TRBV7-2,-,CASILDSIMETQYF,TGTGCCAGCATCCTAGATAGTATTATGGAGACCCAGTACTTC
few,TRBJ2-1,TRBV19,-,CASSRLGDKVNEQFF,TGTGCCAGTAGTCGACTAGGGGATAAGGTCAATGAGCAGTTCTTC
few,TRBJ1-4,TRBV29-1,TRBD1,CSARQGAQEKLFF,TGCAGCGCCCGACAGGGGGCACAAGAAAAACTGTTTTTT
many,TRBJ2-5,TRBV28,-,CASSLGVEETQYF,TGTGCCAGCAGTTTGGGGGTTGAGGAGACCCAGTACTTC
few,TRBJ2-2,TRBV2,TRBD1,CASSADRTGELFF,TGTGCCAGCAGTGCGGACAGGACCGGGGAGCTGTTTTTT
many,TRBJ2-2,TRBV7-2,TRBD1,CASSLTGTGSNTGELFF,TGTGCCAGCAGCCTCACGGGGACAGGCTCGAACACCGGGGAGCTGTTTTTT
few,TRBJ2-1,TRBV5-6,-,CASRELGGEQFF,TGTGCCAGCAGAGAACTGGGCGGTGAGCAGTTCTTC
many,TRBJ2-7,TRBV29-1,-,CSAKTGAYEQYF,TGCAGCGCTAAGACAGGAGCCTACGAGCAGTACTTC
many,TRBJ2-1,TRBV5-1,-,CASSLRPGQGLNEQFF,TGCGCCAGCAGCCTAAGACCGGGGCAGGGGCTCAATGAGCAGTTCTTC
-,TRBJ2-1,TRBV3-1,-,CASSPTRTPYNEQFF,TGTGCCAGCAGCCCGACGAGGACCCCCTACAATGAGCAGTTCTTC
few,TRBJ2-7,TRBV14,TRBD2,CASSQQLAGAYEQYF,TGTGCCAGCAGCCAACAGCTAGCGGGCGCCTACGAGCAGTACTTC
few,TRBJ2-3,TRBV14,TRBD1,CASSPQTGLYTQYF,TGTGCCAGCAGCCCGCAGACAGGGTTGTATACGCAGTATTTT
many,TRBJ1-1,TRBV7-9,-,CASSPWALESTEAFF,TGTGCCAGCAGCCCTTGGGCCCTGGAGAGCACTGAAGCTTTCTTT
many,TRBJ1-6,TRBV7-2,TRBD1,CASSLVPGGEGSPLHF,TGTGCCAGCAGCTTGGTCCCAGGGGGCGAGGGTTCACCCCTCCACTTT
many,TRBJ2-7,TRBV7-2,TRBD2,CASSRGGAGGPGYEQYF,TGTGCCAGCAGCCGCGGAGGGGCGGGAGGGCCAGGGTACGAGCAGTACTTC
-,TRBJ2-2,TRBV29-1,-,CSVTKTNTGELFF,TGCAGCGTTACCAAGACGAACACCGGGGAGCTGTTTTTT
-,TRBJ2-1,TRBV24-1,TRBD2,CATSDSSGLYMDEQFF,TGTGCCACCAGTGATTCTAGCGGACTATACATGGATGAGCAGTTCTTC
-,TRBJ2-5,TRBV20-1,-,CSARGELETQYF,TGCAGTGCTAGAGGAGAGCTGGAGACCCAGTACTTC
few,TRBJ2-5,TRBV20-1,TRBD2,CSARDGGRQETQYF,TGCAGTGCTAGAGACGGGGGGAGGCAAGAGACCCAGTACTTC
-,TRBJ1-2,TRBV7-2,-,CASSSPSRGANYGYTF,TGTGCCAGCAGTTCTCCATCCAGGGGCGCTAACTATGGCTACACCTTC
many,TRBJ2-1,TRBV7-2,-,CASSLKRAGIGEQFF,TGTGCCAGCAGCTTAAAGCGCGCAGGGATCGGTGAGCAGTTCTTC
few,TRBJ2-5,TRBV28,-,CASSSTPGRRQTQYF,TGTGCCAGCAGTTCCACTCCGGGACGTAGGCAGACCCAGTACTTC
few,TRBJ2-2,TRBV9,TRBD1,CASSLRDRGPNTGELFF,TGTGCCAGCAGCCTCCGGGACAGGGGTCCGAACACCGGGGAGCTGTTTTTT
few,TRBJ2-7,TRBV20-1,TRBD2,CSARDFRGRAKNEQYF,TGCAGTGCTAGGGATTTTCGGGGGAGGGCTAAGAACGAGCAGTACTTC
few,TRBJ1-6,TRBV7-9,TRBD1,CASSLGPTGGGSPLHF,TGTGCCAGCAGCTTAGGTCCGACAGGGGGCGGCTCACCCCTCCACTTT
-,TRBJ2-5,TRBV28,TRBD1,CASSSPGDRGLETQYF,TGTGCCAGCAGTTCTCCAGGGGACAGGGGGCTGGAGACCCAGTACTTC
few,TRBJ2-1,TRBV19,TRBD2,CASSIGSVAGGPSEFLGNEQFF,TGTGCCAGTAGTATAGGGTCGGTAGCGGGAGGGCCCTCGGAGTTTTTGGGTAATGAGCAGTTCTTC
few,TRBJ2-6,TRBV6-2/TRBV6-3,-,CASRHLSGANVLTF,TGTGCCAGCAGACACCTCTCTGGGGCCAACGTCCTGACTTTC
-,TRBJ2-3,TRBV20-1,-,CSAPSPASSTDTQYF,TGCAGTGCTCCCTCTCCAGCGTCTAGCACAGATACGCAGTATTTT
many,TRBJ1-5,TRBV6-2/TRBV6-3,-,CASSPPPGPNQPQHF,TGTGCCAGCAGCCCCCCCCCCGGACCGAATCAGCCCCAGCATTTT
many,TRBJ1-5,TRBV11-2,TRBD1,CASSLDGGTGYEPQHF,TGTGCCAGCAGCTTAGATGGAGGGACAGGCTATGAGCCCCAGCATTTT
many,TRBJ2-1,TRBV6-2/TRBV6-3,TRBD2,CASRPSGGRSYNEQFF,TGTGCCAGCAGACCTAGCGGGGGGAGATCCTACAATGAGCAGTTCTTC
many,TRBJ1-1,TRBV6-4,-,CASDNQGGTEAFF,TGTGCCAGCGATAACCAGGGAGGCACTGAAGCTTTCTTT
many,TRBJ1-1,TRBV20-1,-,CSARPTGRKNTEAFF,TGCAGTGCTAGACCGACTGGACGGAAGAACACTGAAGCTTTCTTT
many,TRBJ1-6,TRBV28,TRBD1,CASRTGSGSPLHF,TGTGCCAGCAGGACAGGGTCCGGTTCACCCCTCCACTTT
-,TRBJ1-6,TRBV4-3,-,CASSQTSRVSPLHF,TGCGCCAGCAGCCAAACCAGCAGGGTTTCACCCCTCCACTTT
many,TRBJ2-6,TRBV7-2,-,CASSPEVGGANVLTF,TGTGCCAGCAGCCCTGAGGTTGGTGGGGCCAACGTCCTGACTTTC
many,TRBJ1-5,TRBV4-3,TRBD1,CASRHDRGSNQPQHF,TGCGCCAGCAGACACGACAGGGGCAGCAATCAGCCCCAGCATTTT
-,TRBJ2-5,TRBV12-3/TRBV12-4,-,CASSLGGGPKETQYF,TGTGCCAGCAGTTTGGGAGGGGGCCCCAAAGAGACCCAGTACTTC
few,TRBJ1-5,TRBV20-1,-,CSARDAAAHADTQPQHF,TGCAGTGCTAGAGATGCGGCGGCTCACGCCGATACTCAGCCCCAGCATTTT